The clone carrying this TCR beta chain occurred a few times. Its antigen is not identified. The data are from a study of T cell repertoires in cytomegalovirus infection. Study background: Evidence of both CMV infection and a matching HLA type came from public TCR beta signatures.

Study-level points and caveats: Pooled public TCR beta family frequency picked out CMV carriers with the relevant HLA.

TCRdb analysed the reads with MiXCR anew, one entry per CDR3 protein. The profile shows approximately 310,000 distinct CDR3 sequences, roughly 25% of them singletons. This sequence originates from a human donor in good health (CMV status not recorded). Some clones in this sample may be carry-over from other donors' samples. The sample in question was cultured PBMCs, obtained from culture after CMV antigen stimulation.

The CDR3 spells CASSLGLAGGYDEQYF. CDR3 in DNA: TGTGCCAGCAGCTTAGGCCTAGCGGGAGGGTACGACGAGCAGTACTTC. J is TRBJ2-7 and V is TRBV5-4; 12 bases map to TRBD2. The germline gives CDR1 SGHNT, CDR2 YYREEE (reference sequence). The CDR3 is 16 amino acids. The ends lost 2 bases at V and 5 bases at J; junction bases unmatched: 8.